The 9 T cell receptor beta chains listed next were all sequenced from one sample in a study of OX40 agonist ivuxolimab in advanced cancers. Profiling relied on immunoSEQ multiplex PCR, and the TCRdb table lists in-frame clones only, not all of them. The data show approximately 38,000 clones, with 87% seen just once and approximately 31% held by the top ten. The sample here was CD4+ or CD8+ T cells sorted from blood, taken in a trial of the OX40 agonist ivuxolimab. The receptor source for this set is an adult with an advanced solid tumor such as melanoma, head and neck, liver or kidney cancer.

V usage is TRBV6-4 and J usage is TRBJ2-6, with no clear D. Germline V gene lookup returns CDR1 MRHNA and CDR2 SNTAGT. The CDR3 has 14 residues. Deletions cut 2 bases from V and 0 bases from J, with 2 bases between. The CDR3 protein is CASSDNSGANVLTF. The CDR3 coding sequence is TGTGCCAGCAGTGACAACTCTGGGGCCAACGTCCTGACTTTC.

CDR3 nucleotides: TGCGCCAGCAGCTATAGCGGGGGGGCCTACAATGAGCAGTTCTTC. It encodes CASSYSGGAYNEQFF. This chain connects TRBV5-1 to TRBJ2-1; TRBD2 aligns across 11 bases. Trimming cost V 3 bases and J 2 bases; bases outside gene matches: 1. CDR3 length equals 15 residues. Germline V gene sequence: CDR1 SGHRS, CDR2 YFSETQ.

The gene calls are TRBV2 and TRBJ2-1; TRBD1 or TRBD2 may be the D gene (5 bases each). V was trimmed by 2 bases and J by 0 bases, leaving 11 bases between them. This CDR3 contains 16 residues. Germline CDR1 and CDR2: SNHLY and FYNNEI. Written as DNA, the CDR3 is TGTGCCAGCAGTGAACGGGGCCCGAACTCCTACAATGAGCAGTTCTTC. Residues: CASSERGPNSYNEQFF.

The V and J genes are TRBV28 and TRBJ1-2; D call uncertain. Deletions cut 3 bases from V and 7 bases from J, with 15 bases between. This CDR3 region has 14 residues. Germline-derived CDR1 and CDR2 are MDHEN and SYDVKM. Here the CDR3 reads CASSLGYKPSGYTF. CDR3 nucleotide sequence: TGTGCCAGCAGTTTGGGTTATAAGCCTAGTGGCTACACCTTC.

The chain employs TRBV2 and TRBJ2-3, with D perhaps TRBD1 (6 bases). Per germline, CDR1 SNHLY and CDR2 FYNNEI. The CDR3 covers 14 residues. V dropped 4 bases and J dropped 5 bases, with 13 bases sitting between them. The chain's CDR3 is CASSATGSGDTQYF. As DNA, the CDR3 is TGTGCCAGCAGTGCTACAGGGTCCGGAGATACGCAGTATTTT.

The chain is built from TRBV5-8 and TRBJ2-7, with 9 bases fitting TRBD2. Germline V gene data show CDR1 as SGHTS and CDR2 as YDEGEE. V gave up 3 bases and J gave up 4 bases; unmatched junction bases: 11. This CDR3 is built from 16 residues. CDR3 sequence (DNA): TGTGCCAGCAGCTGGCTCGGGAGCGGGAGGATGTACGAGCAGTACTTC. The encoded protein is CASSWLGSGRMYEQYF. The whole variable domain, remainder taken from reference TRBV5-8 and TRBJ2-7, is EAGVTQSPTHLIKTRGQQATLRCSPISGHTSVYWYQQALGLGLQFLLWYDEGEERNRGNFPPRFSGRQFPNYSSELNVNALELEDSALYLCASSWLGSGRMYEQYFGPGTRLTVT.

The V call is TRBV5-1, the J call TRBJ2-5; 14 nucleotides align to TRBD2. In germline, CDR1 is SGHRS, CDR2 YFSETQ. V shed 0 bases and J 11 bases; nucleotides not matched to a gene: 9. CDR3 length: 16 residues. CDR3 in amino acids: CASSLAGTSGRGEQYF. The CDR3 coding sequence is TGCGCCAGCAGCTTGGCCGGGACTAGCGGGAGAGGGGAGCAGTACTTC.

V usage is TRBV7-2 and J usage is TRBJ2-7, with unresolved D. This CDR3 comprises 12 residues. The V gene's germline CDR1 is SGHTA and CDR2 FQGNSA. Deletions cut 1 base from V and 7 bases from J, with 8 bases between. This CDR3 reads CASSLEAEEQYF. For the CDR3, the DNA is TGTGCCAGCAGCTTAGAGGCGGAGGAGCAGTACTTC.

This clone has just a few counts. The chain links TRBV4-1 to TRBJ1-6; D perhaps matches TRBD1 (6 bases). Germline V gene lookup returns CDR1 MGHRA and CDR2 YSYEKL. V was shortened by 5 bases and J by 9 bases, with 20 bases between the two germline ends. The CDR3 has 16 residues. CDR3 loop: CASSGGLTGSSSPLHF. For the CDR3, the DNA is TGCGCCAGCAGCGGGGGATTGACAGGATCAAGTTCACCCCTCCACTTT.